This TCR beta chain was retrieved from a study of regulatory T cells in long-lasting Graves disease. Study-level results: Favoring TRBV28, TRBJ1-2 and TRBJ2-5 was a feature seen in persistent disease.

Comments on this clonotype: The antigen is not known. One end of the junction fails to match germline, which may point to a read error.

With iRepertoire HTBI primers and Arm-PCR of CDR3 regions, TCR beta libraries were built. In TCRdb, the multiplex PCR reads were re-called with MiXCR into one record per CDR3 protein. The data show hundreds of thousands of distinct CDR3 sequences, around 15% seen once. The CDR3 length is 15 residues. Germline CDR1 and CDR2: SGHNT and YYREEE (reference sequence). Documented time point: newly diagnosed GD, antithyroid drugs for less than 3 months. Scientists built the TCR library using RNA that was extracted from PBMCs. Diagnosing Graves' disease relied on the American Thyroid Association guidelines. The data also belong to a second study, concerning T cells in Graves' hyperthyroidism and ophthalmopathy. That source adds: Exclusion criteria comprised uncontrolled infection, other autoimmune disease, pregnancy or lactation. The HTBI primer set served for first-round RT-PCR of the TCR CDR3.

The sample in question was peripheral blood mononuclear cells (PBMCs), obtained at new diagnosis, from a patient treated with antithyroid drugs. The origin of this receptor is a man younger than 35 with Graves disease. This rearrangement joins TRBV5-4 to TRBJ2-2; 8 bases are a match to TRBD2. The CDR3 DNA is TGTGCCAGCTCAGGACTAGCAGGCAGCACCGGGAAGCTGTTTTTT. Protein product: CASSGLAGSTGKLFF.